These 32 T cell receptor beta chains were sequenced from one sample in a study of preoperative IRX-2 immunotherapy in early breast cancer. Treatment defined: preoperative locoregional IRX-2 cytokine immunotherapy. Using immunoSEQ multiplex PCR, the repertoire was profiled, and TCRdb retains in-frame clones only, with some absent. The table has 60,000 or so clones, approximately 93% seen once. The sample was acquired from a patient treated with IRX-2 immunotherapy. The receptors here all came from a human donor with breast cancer.

The rearrangement links TRBV15 to TRBJ2-1; D remains ambiguous. The CDR3 totals 14 residues. Trimming removed 0 bases from V and 9 bases from J, with 12 bases in between. Germline V gene data show CDR1 as LNHNV and CDR2 as YYDKDF (reference sequence). The CDR3 DNA reads as TGTGCCACCAGCAGAGATGTCAGGTCGGGTGAGCAGTTCTTC. This translates into CATSRDVRSGEQFF. Drawing the rest from reference TRBV15 and TRBJ2-1, the complete variable domain is DAMVIQNPRYQVTQFGKPVTLSCSQTLNHNVMYWYQQKSSQAPKLLFHYYDKDFNNEADTPDNFQSRRPNTSFCFLDIRSPGLGDTAMYLCATSRDVRSGEQFFGPGTRLTVL.

This chain connects TRBV28 to TRBJ1-2, with D perhaps matching TRBD1 (5 bases). The CDR3 consists of 14 residues. Trimming left V 4 bases short and J 4 bases short, with 13 bases between. Germline assignment: CDR1 MDHEN and CDR2 SYDVKM. For the CDR3, the DNA is TGTGCCAGCAGTTCCCATGCAGGGTTCTATGGCTACACCTTC. Translation: CASSSHAGFYGYTF.

The chain recombines TRBV18 with TRBJ2-2, with a tentative D call TRBD2 (6 bases). The CDR3 runs to 15 residues. Trimming pared 3 bases from V and 3 bases from J, leaving 11 bases between. Looked up from germline, CDR1 is KGHSH and CDR2 is LQKENI. This chain's CDR3 is CASSPAASDTGELFF. The CDR3 region has the DNA TGTGCCAGCTCACCTGCGGCTAGCGACACCGGGGAGCTGTTTTTT.

This rearrangement joins TRBV10-1 to TRBJ1-2; unclear D gene. Trimming pared 5 bases from V and 6 bases from J, leaving 13 bases between. CDR3 size: 13 residues. CDR1 WNHNN and CDR2 SYGVQD come from the germline V gene (reference sequence). Written as DNA, the CDR3 is TGCGCCAGCAGTCAAAGTCGGTTTCATGGCTACACCTTC. Its translation: CASSQSRFHGYTF.

V usage is TRBV5-1 and J usage is TRBJ1-2, with 7 bases matching TRBD1. Germline CDR1 reads SGHRS; CDR2 reads YFSETQ. The CDR3 runs to 16 residues. The V gene end was trimmed by 0 bases and the J gene end by 0 bases; junction bases not matched to a gene: 5. The CDR3: CASSLGPDRANYGYTF. CDR3 nucleotide sequence: TGCGCCAGCAGCTTGGGGCCAGACAGGGCTAACTATGGCTACACCTTC.

The chain carries TRBV28 and TRBJ2-6, with 9 bases that match TRBD1. Germline CDR1 is MDHEN and CDR2 is SYDVKM. The CDR3 consists of 18 residues. With 2 bases clipped from V and 0 bases from J, the junction kept 5 bases outside the gene matches. Here the CDR3 reads CASSLLGQGTSGANVLTF. CDR3 sequence (DNA): TGTGCCAGCAGTTTACTGGGACAGGGTACCTCTGGGGCCAACGTCCTGACTTTC.

The chain carries TRBV27 and TRBJ2-3; 7 bases are a match to TRBD2. V lost 8 bases to trimming and J lost 4 bases; unmatched junction nucleotides: 6. The CDR3 has 13 amino acids. Germline V CDR1 and CDR2: MNHEY, SMNVEV (reference sequence). The CDR3 DNA is TGTGCCAGCGGGGGGGGTCGGGCAGATACGCAGTATTTT. Translated, it gives CASGGGRADTQYF.

The chain has TRBV4-2 and TRBJ2-5; 9 bases map to TRBD2. The CDR3 covers 15 residues. The junction had 3 bases not matched to a gene; V was cut back by 2 bases and J by 2 bases. CDR1 and CDR2 (germline): LGHNA, YNFKEQ. The CDR3 DNA is TGTGCCAGCAGCCAAACTCTAGCGGGACAAGAGACCCAGTACTTC. Protein product: CASSQTLAGQETQYF.

The V call is TRBV20-1, the J call TRBJ2-1; D is unresolved. The V gene's germline CDR1 is DFQATT and CDR2 SNEGSKA (reference sequence). The V gene lost 5 bases and the J gene lost 5 bases, with 4 bases spanning the gap. The CDR3 is 10 residues long. CDR3 bases: TGCAGTGCTGCTGACAATGAGCAGTTCTTC. It is translated as CSAADNEQFF.

This chain uses TRBV18 with TRBJ1-1, with D uncertain. The CDR3 has 14 amino acids. Germline-derived CDR1 and CDR2 are KGHSH and LQKENI. Trimming took 4 bases from V and 7 from J, leaving 16 bases between them. The CDR3 DNA follows: TGTGCCAGCTCACGAGAGCGGTCGCAAAGTGAAGCTTTCTTT. Amino acids: CASSRERSQSEAFF.

The chain employs TRBV7-9 and TRBJ2-7; 7 bases map to TRBD1. Trimming cost V 4 bases and J 2 bases; bases outside gene matches: 8. Germline CDR1 is SEHNR and CDR2 is FQNEAQ (reference sequence). The CDR3 totals 15 residues. CDR3 nucleotides: TGTGCCAGCAGCTCGACAGGGATGAATCCCTACGAGCAGTACTTC. It codes for CASSSTGMNPYEQYF.

This chain connects TRBV9 to TRBJ2-3; 13 nucleotides agree with TRBD2. Germline-derived CDR1 and CDR2 are SGDLS and YYNGEE. The CDR3 length is 17 residues. The ends lost 1 base at V and 6 bases at J; junction bases unmatched: 8. The DNA for the CDR3 is TGTGCCAGCAGCGTAACCGTTACTAGCGGGGGGGGCGATACGCAGTATTTT. It is translated as CASSVTVTSGGGDTQYF.

V and J are TRBV7-3 and TRBJ1-2, with D hard to call. CDR1 is SGHTA, CDR2 FQGTGA, per germline. The CDR3 is 15 amino acids. V was shortened by 2 bases and J by 4 bases, with 14 bases between the two germline ends. As DNA, the CDR3 is TGTGCCAGCAGCTTAGCCGGCCCTCGCCTCTATGGCTACACCTTC. Amino acids: CASSLAGPRLYGYTF.

The V gene is TRBV4-2, the J gene TRBJ1-4; D is perhaps TRBD1 (5 bases). The germline CDR1 and CDR2 sequences are LGHNA and YNFKEQ. V lost 2 bases to trimming and J lost 8 bases, with 18 bases between them. The CDR3 consists of 16 residues. The CDR3 spells CASSQLEEGSIEKLFF. DNA for the CDR3: TGTGCCAGCAGCCAATTAGAGGAGGGGAGTATCGAAAAACTGTTTTTT.

The chain links TRBV9 to TRBJ1-2; possible D gene TRBD1, 5 bases. V was shortened by 3 bases and J by 8 bases, with 14 bases between the two germline ends. The CDR3 totals 13 residues. CDR1 and CDR2 from the germline V gene are SGDLS and YYNGEE. The CDR3 reads CASSDRGGKGYTF. As DNA, the CDR3 is TGTGCCAGCAGCGACCGGGGGGGGAAGGGCTACACCTTC.

In this sample, this clone turned up once. V usage is TRBV7-2 and J usage is TRBJ2-3, with a possible D match to TRBD2 (5 bases). The CDR3 covers 14 residues. Germline-derived CDR1 and CDR2 are SGHTA and FQGNSA. Trimming took 4 bases from V and 5 from J, leaving 13 bases between them. Here the CDR3 DNA reads TGTGCCAGCAGCTACAGCGGACGGGTAGATACGCAGTATTTT. It specifies CASSYSGRVDTQYF. Filled out from reference TRBV7-2 and TRBJ2-3, the complete variable domain reads GAGVSQSPSNKVTEKGKDVELRCDPISGHTALYWYRQSLGQGLEFLIYFQGNSAPDKSGLPSDRFSAERTGGSVSTLTIQRTQQEDSAVYLCASSYSGRVDTQYFGPGTRLTVL.

CDR3 nucleotides: TGTGCCAGCAGCTTAGTTTCGGGGGAGACCCAGTACTTC. Protein: CASSLVSGETQYF. This chain links TRBV7-2 with TRBJ2-5; D possibly corresponds to TRBD2 (5 bases). Germline V gene lookup returns CDR1 SGHTA and CDR2 FQGNSA. The CDR3 has 13 residues. V was trimmed by 1 base and J by 5 bases, leaving 8 bases between them.

The chain employs TRBV7-3 and TRBJ2-2; 8 nucleotides agree with TRBD1. The CDR3 has 15 residues. Trimming took 5 bases from V and 6 from J; bases not matched to a gene: 8. The V gene's germline CDR1 is SGHTA and CDR2 FQGTGA. The CDR3 sequence: CASSPPGGIAGELFF. CDR3 nucleotides: TGTGCCAGCAGCCCCCCAGGGGGCATAGCCGGGGAGCTGTTTTTT. Full variable domain (outside the CDR3, taken from reference TRBV7-3 and TRBJ2-2): GAGVSQTPSNKVTEKGKYVELRCDPISGHTALYWYRQSLGQGPEFLIYFQGTGAADDSGLPNDRFFAVRPEGSVSTLKIQRTERGDSAVYLCASSPPGGIAGELFFGEGSRLTVL.

This chain uses TRBV19 with TRBJ2-7, with a tentative D call TRBD2 (6 bases). V lost 5 bases and J 3 bases, leaving 17 bases between the germline ends. Germline CDR1 reads LNHDA; CDR2 reads SQIVND (reference sequence). This CDR3 is 15 amino acids long. In nucleotides, the CDR3 is TGTGCCAGTAGTGCTGTCGGGGGAACATTCTACGAGCAGTACTTC. It specifies CASSAVGGTFYEQYF.

The rearrangement uses TRBV5-4 and TRBJ2-7; D gene uncertain. The V end lost 0 bases, the J end lost 4 bases, and 14 bases lay between the germline ends. The CDR3 spans 15 residues. The germline V gene has CDR1 SGHNT and CDR2 YYREEE (reference sequence). CDR3 in amino acids: CASSLGGPIAYEQYF. In DNA form, the CDR3 reads TGTGCCAGCAGCTTGGGTGGTCCCATTGCATACGAGCAGTACTTC.

V gene TRBV2 combines with J gene TRBJ2-1; 7 bases are a match to TRBD2. CDR3 length: 14 amino acids. Trimming took 9 bases from V and 5 from J; bases not matched to a gene: 10. Germline V gene lookup returns CDR1 SNHLY and CDR2 FYNNEI. For the CDR3, the DNA is TGTGCCAGTGTCCTAGCGGAGGTAAACAATGAGCAGTTCTTC. It encodes CASVLAEVNNEQFF.

The count of this clone is one. The chain uses TRBV10-3 and TRBJ1-3; D is uncertain. Trimming shortened V by 0 bases and J by 4 bases, and 13 bases separated the two germline ends. Germline V gene sequence: CDR1 ENHRY, CDR2 SYGVKD. This CDR3 contains 16 residues. CDR3 nucleotide sequence: TGTGCCATCAGTGAGTCAGGGCTCCGGCTAGGAAACACCATATATTTT. Amino acid sequence: CAISESGLRLGNTIYF.

In DNA form, the CDR3 reads TGTGCCAGTAGTCTAACAGGGCGCAGCAATCAGCCCCAGCATTTT. It encodes CASSLTGRSNQPQHF. The chain is built from TRBV19 and TRBJ1-5; maybe TRBD1 (6 bases). This CDR3 comprises 15 residues. Trimming cost V 5 bases and J 1 base, with 12 bases left between them. Germline CDR1 is LNHDA and CDR2 is SQIVND (reference sequence).

The chain couples TRBV7-9 to TRBJ2-7, with 9 bases identical to TRBD1. Looked up from germline, CDR1 is SEHNR and CDR2 is FQNEAQ (reference sequence). The ends lost 6 bases at V and 12 bases at J; junction bases unmatched: 6. This CDR3 has 11 residues. The CDR3 reads CASRTDRGLYF. CDR3 DNA sequence: TGTGCCAGCAGAACGGACAGGGGATTGTACTTC.

This clone was counted a few times. This sequence joins TRBV9 and TRBJ1-1; no clear D gene. The CDR3 covers 13 residues. Germline CDR1 SGDLS, CDR2 YYNGEE. The germline V and J ends were trimmed by 5 bases and 0 bases, with 8 bases remaining between them. The chain's CDR3 is CASSFTMNTEAFF. In nucleotides, the CDR3 is TGTGCCAGCAGTTTTACTATGAACACTGAAGCTTTCTTT.

The chain links TRBV7-2 to TRBJ2-5; D gene ambiguous. From germline, CDR1 is SGHTA and CDR2 FQGNSA. The length of the CDR3 is 14 residues. V was cut by 3 bases and J by 1 base, with 9 bases left in between. CDR3 loop: CASSLGRAQETQYF. CDR3 DNA sequence: TGTGCCAGCAGCTTGGGCCGGGCCCAAGAGACCCAGTACTTC.

CDR3 nucleotide sequence: TGTGCCAGTACGGGGGACAGAGTAAACTATGGCTACACCTTC. It codes for CASTGDRVNYGYTF. The chain links TRBV19 to TRBJ1-2; TRBD1 matches at 7 bases. J was trimmed by 2 bases and V by 7 bases; bases with no gene match: 7. Germline V CDR1 and CDR2: LNHDA, SQIVND (reference sequence). The length of the CDR3 is 14 residues.

The chain employs TRBV4-3 and TRBJ2-5; D remains unclear. Germline V gene data show CDR1 as LGHNA and CDR2 as YSLEER. The CDR3 is 14 residues long. Deletions cut 0 bases from V and 6 bases from J, with 11 bases between. The CDR3 is CASSQDPGWKTQYF. The DNA of the CDR3 is TGCGCCAGCAGCCAAGATCCGGGTTGGAAGACCCAGTACTTC.

The CDR3 loop is CASSPIDGGLSSEAFF. CDR3 DNA: TGTGCCAGCTCCCCAATCGATGGGGGACTTTCTTCTGAAGCTTTCTTT. The rearrangement joins TRBV18 to TRBJ1-1, with D maybe TRBD1 (5 bases). The CDR3 contains 16 residues. Germline CDR1 and CDR2: KGHSH and LQKENI. V lost 6 bases and J 6 bases, leaving 23 bases between the germline ends.

The genes are TRBV18 and TRBJ1-4; TRBD1 might be the D (6 bases). In germline, CDR1 is KGHSH, CDR2 LQKENI. The CDR3 covers 16 residues. V lost 1 base and J lost 0, with 9 bases in between. The DNA for the CDR3 is TGTGCCAGCTCACCACGGGACATAGCAACTAATGAAAAACTGTTTTTT. It encodes CASSPRDIATNEKLFF.

The V gene is TRBV7-3, the J gene TRBJ2-7; the match to TRBD1 covers 10 bases. This CDR3 comprises 13 residues. The trim removed 5 bases at V and 4 bases at J, leaving 2 bases unmatched. Germline V gives CDR1 SGHTA, CDR2 FQGTGA. The CDR3 coding sequence is TGTGCCAGCAGCCGGGACAGGGGTTACGAGCAGTACTTC. It codes for CASSRDRGYEQYF.

Concerning this clone: Germline and junction disagree at one end, which may indicate a read error. The chain joins TRBV7-2 to TRBJ2-4; TRBD2 matches 7 bases. Germline values: CDR1 SGHTA, CDR2 FQGNSA. This CDR3 region has 15 residues. The CDR3 DNA sequence: TGTGCCAGCAGCTTAGAAGGTTTTAGCGGGTCCCCGTGGGACTTC. It codes for CASSLEGFSGSPWDF. The full variable domain, rest sourced from reference TRBV7-2 and TRBJ2-4, is GAGVSQSPSNKVTEKGKDVELRCDPISGHTALYWYRQSLGQGLEFLIYFQGNSAPDKSGLPSDRFSAERTGGSVSTLTIQRTQQEDSAVYLCASSLEGFSGSPWDFGAGTRLSVL.